These T cell receptor beta chains were read from a single sample in a study of Graves' ophthalmopathy and Graves' hyperthyroidism. Via MiXCR, TCRdb re-called the multiplex PCR reads, giving one row per CDR3 protein. The table includes about 1.2 million distinct CDR3 sequences, about 35% detected once. The source material was peripheral blood or thyroid tissue (not recorded which). These receptors were collected from an adult man with Graves' hyperthyroidism. Each CDR3 is given with its conserved first and last residue. D genes are given only for firm matches. Some rows have no size entry. The others give once, few or many, or a class for an expanded clone.

D: .; J: TRBJ2-2; size: few; V: TRBV6-5; DNA: TGTGCCAGCAGCCAAGTTATGGGCGGGGAGCTGTTTTTT; CDR3: CASSQVMGGELFF
D: TRBD1; J: TRBJ2-7; size: .; V: TRBV15; DNA: TGTGCCACCAGCAGCTTAGACAGGGGGGCTTCCTCCGAGCAGTACTTC; CDR3: CATSSLDRGASSEQYF
D: .; J: TRBJ1-5; size: .; V: TRBV20-1; DNA: TGCAGTGCTAGAGACGGCAGGGGCCAAGAGACCCAGCATTTT; CDR3: CSARDGRGQETQHF
D: .; J: TRBJ2-7; size: once; V: TRBV7-2; DNA: TGTGCCTGGAGTGTTTTGGGTGTCCACGAGCAGTACTTC; CDR3: CAWSVLGVHEQYF
D: .; J: TRBJ1-2; size: .; V: TRBV25-1; DNA: TGTGCCAGCCAAGATTGGGGACACGTAGGGGGTGGCTCGGAAGGCTACACCTTC; CDR3: CASQDWGHVGGGSEGYTF
D: TRBD1; J: TRBJ2-6; size: few; V: TRBV29-1; DNA: TGCAGCGCTCAGGGGGACTCTGGGGCCAACGTCCTGACTTTC; CDR3: CSAQGDSGANVLTF
D: .; J: TRBJ1-1; size: .; V: TRBV2; DNA: TGTGCCAGCAGCGGCCGGGCAGTAATCTTACCTGAAGCTTTCTTT; CDR3: CASSGRAVILPEAFF
D: .; J: TRBJ1-1; size: .; V: TRBV5-1; DNA: TGCGCCAGCAGCTTGGTAGGGGCTACCCGAGAAGCTTTCTTT; CDR3: CASSLVGATREAFF
D: TRBD1; J: TRBJ2-5; size: .; V: TRBV20-1; DNA: TGCAGTGCTAGAGAACTCATCGGCGGACAGGGGAAGAGAGAGACCCAGTACTTC; CDR3: CSARELIGGQGKRETQYF
D: .; J: TRBJ1-5; size: many; V: TRBV20-1; DNA: TGCAGTGCTAGAGAGGGCAGTACCCATCAGCCCCAGCATTTT; CDR3: CSAREGSTHQPQHF
D: TRBD1; J: TRBJ2-7; size: many; V: TRBV7-8; DNA: TGTGCCAGCAGCCCTCTGGGACAGGGGTCCTACGAGCAGTACTTC; CDR3: CASSPLGQGSYEQYF
D: TRBD2; J: TRBJ2-2; size: .; V: TRBV5-1; DNA: TGCGCCAGCAGCCCGGCCGGAAGCGGGAGATCAAACGGGGAGCTGTTTTTT; CDR3: CASSPAGSGRSNGELFF
D: TRBD1; J: TRBJ2-2; size: few; V: TRBV6-2/TRBV6-3; DNA: TGTGCCAGCAGTCCGGGACAGGGTTTAGAGGAGCTGTTTTTT; CDR3: CASSPGQGLEELFF
D: .; J: TRBJ1-1; size: .; V: TRBV7-2; DNA: TGTGCCAGCAGCGCCTCCGGACGGCACCCCGTCACTATCGCTGAAGCTTTCTTT; CDR3: CASSASGRHPVTIAEAFF
D: TRBD2; J: TRBJ2-7; size: .; V: TRBV4-3; DNA: TGCGCCAGTCGACGGGGACTAGCTTCCTACGGGCAGTACTTC; CDR3: CASRRGLASYGQYF
D: .; J: TRBJ1-1; size: .; V: TRBV29-1; DNA: TGCAGCGTTGTACGGACACCCAGCCCGAACACTGGGGCTTTCTTT; CDR3: CSVVRTPSPNTGAFF
D: TRBD1; J: TRBJ1-5; size: once; V: TRBV7-2; DNA: TGTGCCAGCCGATATGGGACAGGGGGGTCTTATAGCAATCAGCCCCAGCATTTT; CDR3: CASRYGTGGSYSNQPQHF
D: .; J: TRBJ1-6; size: .; V: TRBV14; DNA: TGTGCCAGCAGCCAAGGACTCCACAGAGGTTCACCCCTCCACTTT; CDR3: CASSQGLHRGSPLHF
D: .; J: TRBJ2-7; size: many; V: TRBV9; DNA: TGTGCCAGCAGCACCAGGACCGAAACCTACGAGCAGTACTTC; CDR3: CASSTRTETYEQYF
D: .; J: TRBJ2-5; size: .; V: TRBV20-1; DNA: TGCAGTGCTAGAGACAGGGCGCCCGTGACCCAGTACTTC; CDR3: CSARDRAPVTQYF
D: TRBD1; J: TRBJ1-2; size: many; V: TRBV19; DNA: TGTGCCAGTAGTCCCCGGACAGGATCACCCTATGGCTACACCTTC; CDR3: CASSPRTGSPYGYTF
D: TRBD1; J: TRBJ2-7; size: .; V: TRBV6-1; DNA: TGTGCCACCGAGTGGAATCCCGGGACAGGGGGGGACGAGCAGTACTTC; CDR3: CATEWNPGTGGDEQYF
D: TRBD2; J: TRBJ2-7; size: .; V: TRBV7-2; DNA: TGTGCCAGCAGCTTCACTAGCGCCAGCGATGAGCAGTACTTC; CDR3: CASSFTSASDEQYF
D: .; J: TRBJ2-2; size: .; V: TRBV4-3; DNA: TGCGCCAGCAGCCAAGATTCGGGCCGGGGGCGCGGGGAGCTGTTTTTT; CDR3: CASSQDSGRGRGELFF
D: .; J: TRBJ2-7; size: .; V: TRBV12-3/TRBV12-4; DNA: TGTGCCAGCAGTTCGGTGGGGGAGCAGCACTTC; CDR3: CASSSVGEQHF
D: .; J: TRBJ1-1; size: many; V: TRBV7-8; DNA: TGTGCCAGCAGCTTAGTGGGCAGGGGAGGAAGGGGCACTGAAGCTTTCTTT; CDR3: CASSLVGRGGRGTEAFF
D: TRBD1; J: TRBJ1-5; size: .; V: TRBV29-1; DNA: TGCAGCATTAGGGACAGGGAAAATCAGCCCCAGCATTTT; CDR3: CSIRDRENQPQHF
D: .; J: TRBJ2-2; size: .; V: TRBV24-1; DNA: TGTGCCACCAGTGATTCCCGGAGAGGGGACACCGGGGAGCTGTTTTTT; CDR3: CATSDSRRGDTGELFF
D: .; J: TRBJ2-7; size: .; V: TRBV10-3; DNA: TGTGCCAGCAGTTTCATGGGCCGCTCCTACGAGCAGTACTTC; CDR3: CASSFMGRSYEQYF
D: .; J: TRBJ1-2; size: .; V: TRBV29-1; DNA: TGCAGCGCCGACACTGGCTACACCTTC; CDR3: CSADTGYTF
D: TRBD2; J: TRBJ2-2; size: .; V: TRBV4-1; DNA: TGCGCCAGCAGCCCTGGTGTTGGGCGGGAGGGCCTTCGGACCGGGGAGCTGTTTTTT; CDR3: CASSPGVGREGLRTGELFF
D: .; J: TRBJ1-4; size: .; V: TRBV29-1; DNA: TGCAGCGTTGCCAGGGCAACTAATGAAAAACTGTTTTTT; CDR3: CSVARATNEKLFF
D: .; J: TRBJ1-1; size: many; V: TRBV5-1; DNA: TGCGCCAGCAGCTTGATGGGAATGACCTTGAACACTGAAGCTTTCTTT; CDR3: CASSLMGMTLNTEAFF
D: .; J: TRBJ2-2; size: .; V: TRBV7-8; DNA: TGTGCCAGCAGCGATTGGCCGGACTCGAACACCGGGGAGCTGTTTTTT; CDR3: CASSDWPDSNTGELFF
D: TRBD1; J: TRBJ1-1; size: once; V: TRBV27; DNA: TGTGCCAGCAGTAAGATACAGGGGCCGGCGGGAACTGAAGCTTTCTTT; CDR3: CASSKIQGPAGTEAFF
D: .; J: TRBJ1-5; size: .; V: TRBV20-1; DNA: TGCAGTGCCAAACGACGGTCAGGGGTGGTCAGCAATCAGCCCCAGCATTTT; CDR3: CSAKRRSGVVSNQPQHF
D: TRBD2; J: TRBJ2-7; size: many; V: TRBV19; DNA: TGTGCCAGTAGTATAGTTAAAGCGGGGGGCTGGCGGCGCGAGCAGTACTTC; CDR3: CASSIVKAGGWRREQYF
D: .; J: TRBJ1-2; size: few; V: TRBV6-5; DNA: TGTGCCAGCAGTTATAGCGGCATGAACTATGGCTACACCTTC; CDR3: CASSYSGMNYGYTF
D: .; J: TRBJ2-2; size: many; V: TRBV29-1; DNA: TGCAGCGTTGCGGTGGGGTCTCCCACCGGGGAGCTGTTTTTT; CDR3: CSVAVGSPTGELFF
D: TRBD2; J: TRBJ2-3; size: .; V: TRBV24-1; DNA: TGTGCCACCAGTGTGGGCGGGGGGGCGGATACGCAGTATTTT; CDR3: CATSVGGGADTQYF
D: .; J: TRBJ2-3; size: .; V: TRBV7-3; DNA: TGTGCCAGTAACCCGCCCGTCACAGATACGCAGTATTTT; CDR3: CASNPPVTDTQYF
D: .; J: TRBJ2-7; size: once; V: TRBV20-1; DNA: TGCAGTGCTAGAGATGGGGGGTACTTC; CDR3: CSARDGGYF
D: .; J: TRBJ2-7; size: .; V: TRBV7-2; DNA: TGTGCCAGCAGCACCCGACAGGCTCCCTACGAGCAGTACTTC; CDR3: CASSTRQAPYEQYF
D: TRBD2; J: TRBJ2-2; size: .; V: TRBV12-3/TRBV12-4; DNA: TGTGCCACCATAGCGGGAGCTTCGACCGGGGAGCTGTTTTTT; CDR3: CATIAGASTGELFF
D: .; J: TRBJ2-5; size: .; V: TRBV10-3; DNA: TGTGCCATAGGGGGGGAGGCCGAGGGGACCCAGTACTTC; CDR3: CAIGGEAEGTQYF
D: .; J: TRBJ1-5; size: few; V: TRBV6-6; DNA: TGTGCCAGCAGGACCCCAGGGGAATCGAATCAGCCCCAGCATTTT; CDR3: CASRTPGESNQPQHF
D: .; J: TRBJ1-1; size: .; V: TRBV7-3; DNA: TGTGCCAGCAGCCCCAGTCCCGGGACTAGCGGGCAGAGTGAAGCTTTCTTT; CDR3: CASSPSPGTSGQSEAFF
D: .; J: TRBJ2-6; size: many; V: TRBV5-4; DNA: TGTGCCAGCAGCTTTACGCACTCTGGGGCCAACGTCCTGACTTTC; CDR3: CASSFTHSGANVLTF
D: .; J: TRBJ2-7; size: .; V: TRBV25-1; DNA: TGTGCCAGCAGCCGGGACTCCCTCGGGACGGCGAGCTCCTACGAGCAGTACTTC; CDR3: CASSRDSLGTASSYEQYF
D: .; J: TRBJ2-5; size: many; V: TRBV14; DNA: TGTGCCAGCAGCCAAACCCAGACCCAGTACTTC; CDR3: CASSQTQTQYF
D: .; J: TRBJ2-7; size: once; V: TRBV12-3/TRBV12-4; DNA: TGTGCCAGCAGTTTAGGTACGGCAGGGGCCGAGCAGTACTTC; CDR3: CASSLGTAGAEQYF
D: .; J: TRBJ1-2; size: .; V: TRBV4-2; DNA: TGTGCCAGCAGCCCAGAGGGCGTCATTAACTATGGCTACACCTTC; CDR3: CASSPEGVINYGYTF